This T cell receptor beta chain was obtained from a study of T cell repertoires in cytomegalovirus infection. About the research overall: CMV infection together with matching HLA type was indicated by public TCR beta signatures.

The CDR3 length is 14 residues. The germline V gene encodes CDR1 MNHNY and CDR2 SVGAGI (reference sequence). The V end lost 2 bases, the J end lost 5 bases, and 7 bases lay between the germline ends. TCRdb analysed the reads with MiXCR anew, one entry per CDR3 protein. The sample records around 450,000 distinct CDR3 sequences, approximately 31% being singletons. Findings of the study overall: It was HLA-C-restricted CMV-specific TCR beta clonotypes that dominated the response ex vivo.

A note on this clonotype: Its antigen remains unknown.

This sequence joins TRBV6-6 and TRBJ1-6; D is unclear. The receptor was isolated from a human donor in good health (CMV status not recorded). Some clones in this sample may be carry-over from other donors' samples. Specimen: PBMCs. CDR3 in DNA: TGTGCCAGCAGTTACGTCCAAGATAATTCACCCCTCCACTTT. Protein: CASSYVQDNSPLHF.